The source of this T cell receptor (beta chain) is a study of T-cell reconstitution after alpha-beta-depleted transplantation in children. Overall study results and limits: Once a year had passed after transplant, T-cell counts and diversity came mostly from newly produced T cells.

Trimming removed 7 bases at V and 1 base at J, with 11 bases between. The germline V gene encodes CDR1 SGHTA and CDR2 FQGNSA. The CDR3 is 13 amino acids. Preparation of the TCRbeta library involved a method that used unique molecular identifiers. Via MiXCR, TCRdb re-called the PCR reads, giving one row per CDR3 protein. This table holds about 97,000 distinct CDR3 sequences, approximately 8% found once. The table lists this clonotype with many counts. Its specificity is unknown. This material consisted of PBMCs, taken before TCRalphabeta/CD19-depleted stem cell transplant. The chain couples TRBV7-2 to TRBJ2-7, with a weak D call TRBD1 (5 bases). The sequence derives from a boy under 10 years old with acute lymphoblastic leukemia, due to receive a stem cell transplant. In nucleotides, the CDR3 is TGTGCCAGCACCCTTGACAGTTCCTACGAGCAGTACTTC. Translation gives CASTLDSSYEQYF.